The 11 T cell receptor beta chains below all came from one sample that was sequenced in a study of T-cell reconstitution after alpha-beta-depleted transplantation in children. Unique molecular identifiers were used to barcode this TCRbeta library. TCRdb analysed the PCR reads with MiXCR anew, one entry per CDR3 protein. This table holds over 200,000 distinct CDR3 sequences, roughly 18% found once. The sequences come from PBMCs, mostly from graft donor cells, collected 360 days after TCRalphabeta/CD19-depleted stem cell transplant. Receptor source: a male patient aged 2 to 10 who had a stem cell transplant for acute lymphoblastic leukemia, so the T cells may come from the graft donor.

Ten or more counts support this clonotype. The genes are TRBV11-1 and TRBJ2-2, with D maybe TRBD1 (5 bases). Germline V gives CDR1 SGHAT, CDR2 FQDESV (reference sequence). The V end lost 3 bases, the J end lost 4 bases, and 9 bases lay between the germline ends. CDR3 length: 14 residues. CDR3 sequence (DNA): TGTGCCAGCAGCTTCAGGGTGGGCACCGGGGAGCTGTTTTTT. It translates to CASSFRVGTGELFF.

The V and J genes are TRBV5-1 and TRBJ1-6; no clear D gene. Germline V gene sequence: CDR1 SGHRS, CDR2 YFSETQ. V was pared by 0 bases and J by 3 bases, with 4 bases between. The CDR3 extends over 14 amino acids. The chain's CDR3 is CASSLGLYNSPLHF. Written as DNA, the CDR3 is TGCGCCAGCAGCTTGGGTCTCTATAATTCACCCCTCCACTTT.

The V call is TRBV12-3 or TRBV12-4, the J call TRBJ2-7; 7 nucleotides match TRBD2. V gave up 1 base and J gave up 2 bases; unmatched junction bases: 8. This CDR3 is 16 amino acids long. The CDR3 protein is CASSLGTRRGTYEQYF. For the CDR3, the DNA is TGTGCCAGCAGTTTAGGGACTAGGCGGGGGACCTACGAGCAGTACTTC.

The chain couples TRBV19 to TRBJ1-1; a possible D gene is TRBD1 (5 bases). CDR1 and CDR2 from the germline V gene are LNHDA and SQIVND (reference sequence). V was clipped by 10 bases and J by 0 bases, with 9 bases between them. The CDR3 totals 12 residues. The CDR3 DNA reads TGTGCCACCCGGGGCATGAACACTGAAGCTTTCTTT. The encoded protein is CATRGMNTEAFF.

This chain uses TRBV20-1 with TRBJ2-7; weak D call: TRBD2 (6 bases). CDR1 and CDR2 (germline): DFQATT, SNEGSKA (reference sequence). The CDR3 loop spans 12 amino acids. V dropped 6 bases and J dropped 2 bases, with 11 bases sitting between them. DNA of the CDR3: TGCAGTGCGAAGGGACTCACCTACGAGCAGTACTTC. Translation: CSAKGLTYEQYF.

The genes are TRBV5-1 and TRBJ2-2; 12 nucleotides align to TRBD2. The germline V gene has CDR1 SGHRS and CDR2 YFSETQ. Unmatched junction bases numbered 10, after V lost 4 bases and J lost 6 bases. The CDR3 is 17 amino acids. CDR3 nucleotides: TGCGCCAGCAGCCCCGGACCTAGCGGGGGGGCGCCCGGGGAGCTGTTTTTT. Translated: CASSPGPSGGAPGELFF.

The sample holds a few counts of this clonotype. The chain has TRBV7-8 and TRBJ2-7; the match to TRBD1 covers 9 bases. This CDR3 comprises 16 residues. The junction had 9 bases not matched to a gene; V was cut back by 1 base and J by 5 bases. In germline, CDR1 is SGHVS, CDR2 FQNEAQ. The CDR3 spells CASSLDPGTGPNEQYF. The DNA of the CDR3 is TGTGCCAGCAGCTTAGACCCGGGGACAGGGCCCAACGAGCAGTACTTC.

The chain combines TRBV27 with TRBJ2-7, with D tentatively TRBD1 (6 bases). This CDR3 region has 15 residues. CDR1 is MNHEY and CDR2 is SMNVEV in the germline V gene (reference sequence). With 5 bases removed from V and 1 base from J, the gap between germline ends came to 15 bases. CDR3 protein: CASSPTEDRSYEQYF. CDR3 sequence (DNA): TGTGCCAGCAGTCCCACGGAGGACAGATCCTACGAGCAGTACTTC.

A remark on this clonotype: A single base separates this from a much larger clone, so it may be a read error. The gene calls are TRBV20-1 and TRBJ1-1; D is undetermined. CDR1 DFQATT and CDR2 SNEGSKA come from the germline V gene (reference sequence). The CDR3 has 13 amino acids. The CDR3 is CCAREEPDTEAFF. CDR3 DNA: TGCTGTGCTAGAGAGGAACCTGACACTGAAGCTTTCTTT.

This clonotype was counted ten times or more. The chain carries TRBV7-9 and TRBJ2-7, with TRBD2 matching 9 bases. Losses at the gene ends were 0 bases for V and 1 base for J; bases not matched to a gene: 1. The CDR3 totals 15 residues. Germline CDR1 reads SEHNR; CDR2 reads FQNEAQ (reference sequence). CDR3 protein: CASSLASGGSYEQYF. As DNA, the CDR3 is TGTGCCAGCAGCTTAGCTAGCGGGGGATCCTACGAGCAGTACTTC.

The CDR3 nucleotides read TGCGCCAGCAGTGTTTGGGGGGAGCAGTTCTTC. Translated, it gives CASSVWGEQFF. The chain joins TRBV10-2 to TRBJ2-1, with D perhaps TRBD1 or TRBD2 (5 bases each). Germline V lookup: CDR1 WSHSY, CDR2 SAAADI. There are 11 residues in the CDR3. V dropped 4 bases and J dropped 10 bases, with 8 bases sitting between them.